This T cell receptor (beta chain) is from a study of CD8 T cells in ankylosing spondylitis. This clonotype was seen many times. Its target is unknown. The CDR3 is 13 residues long. Germline values: CDR1 SQVTM, CDR2 ANQGSEA. Trimming removed 4 bases from V and 7 bases from J, with 14 bases in between. Quantitative 5'-RACE was performed with molecular barcodes, and it yielded the TCR beta libraries. Each CDR3 protein gets one entry after TCRdb re-called the 5' RACE reads with MiXCR. The sample lists approximately 220,000 distinct CDR3 sequences; approximately 20% were seen once. Notes on the study in general: What appeared characteristic of ankylosing spondylitis blood was a TCR beta motif of 7 or 8 highly homologous variants. Within peripheral blood, clones linked to disease were CD8+ and relatively rare. Several of the motif variants were reported before in synovial fluid and blood from reactive arthritis. The authors reported significant enrichment of disease-linked clones in matched ankylosing spondylitis synovial fluid.

The sequencing sample was made of blood, either unsorted or a sorted T cell fraction (not recorded which). The sequence was collected from a male donor with ankylosing spondylitis. The chain has TRBV29-1 and TRBJ1-3; the D is unclear. The CDR3 DNA follows: TGCAGCGTTGGTGATTCCGTGGGGAACACCATATATTTT. It encodes CSVGDSVGNTIYF.